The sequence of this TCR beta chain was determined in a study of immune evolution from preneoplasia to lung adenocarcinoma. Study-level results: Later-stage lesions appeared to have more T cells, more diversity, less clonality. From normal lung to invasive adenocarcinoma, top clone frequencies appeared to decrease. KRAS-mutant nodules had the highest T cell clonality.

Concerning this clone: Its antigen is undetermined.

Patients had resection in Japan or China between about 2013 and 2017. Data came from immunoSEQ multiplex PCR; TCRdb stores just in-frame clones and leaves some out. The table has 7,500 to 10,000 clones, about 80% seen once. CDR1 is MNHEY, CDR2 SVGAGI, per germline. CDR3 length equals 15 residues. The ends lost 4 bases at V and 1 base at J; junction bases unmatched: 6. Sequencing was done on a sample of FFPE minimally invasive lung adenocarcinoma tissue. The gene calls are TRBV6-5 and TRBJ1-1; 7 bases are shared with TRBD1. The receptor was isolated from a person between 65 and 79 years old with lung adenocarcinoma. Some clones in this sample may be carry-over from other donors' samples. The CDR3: CASSFSYRGNTEAFF. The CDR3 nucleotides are TGTGCCAGCAGTTTCTCTTACAGGGGGAACACTGAAGCTTTCTTT.